What follows are 29 T cell receptor beta chains derived from one specimen sequenced in a study of blood T cell repertoires in COVID-19. The method was immunoSEQ multiplex PCR; TCRdb's version includes in-frame clones alone and lacks a portion of them. The sample consists of about 80,000 clones, around 82% of them appearing once. The source material was peripheral blood. The origin of the receptors is a man aged 55-75 years with acute or convalescent COVID-19.

This clone was picked up a small number of times. The chain uses TRBV19 and TRBJ2-5; TRBD2 is a possible D gene (5 bases). The ends were cut back, 1 base at V and 0 bases at J, with 6 bases in the middle. CDR3 size: 14 residues. From germline, CDR1 is LNHDA and CDR2 SQIVND (reference sequence). The CDR3 DNA is TGTGCCAGTAGTATAGGGGAGTACCAAGAGACCCAGTACTTC. Residues: CASSIGEYQETQYF.

This clone was recorded only once. The rearrangement links TRBV4-1 to TRBJ2-1; 9 bases map to TRBD2. This CDR3 is 16 amino acids long. Germline values: CDR1 MGHRA, CDR2 YSYEKL. V dropped 1 base and J dropped 3; count of bases not matched to a gene: 4. In DNA, the CDR3 is TGCGCCAGCAGCCAAGCAGCGGGGGGCGGCTACAATGAGCAGTTCTTC. Translation gives CASSQAAGGGYNEQFF.

This clone was recorded only once. The chain combines TRBV21-1 with TRBJ2-3; TRBD1, as called in the table, went unchecked against the DNA. TRBV21-1 is described as a pseudogene. CDR3 size: 16 residues. The CDR3 nucleotides are TGTGCCAGCAGCGAGACGACAGGGGTATCGGAAGATACGCAGTATTTT. Its translation: CASSETTGVSEDTQYF.

V is TRBV28 and J is TRBJ1-6; D gene uncertain. V shed 1 base and J shed 7 bases, with 11 bases lying between them. The germline V gene has CDR1 MDHEN and CDR2 SYDVKM. The CDR3 length is 15 residues. The CDR3 reads CASSLLRPMNSPLHF. The CDR3 nucleotides read TGTGCCAGCAGTTTATTGAGGCCGATGAATTCACCCCTCCACTTT. The full variable domain, in which reference TRBV28 and TRBJ1-6 provide the parts outside the CDR3, is DVKVTQSSRYLVKRTGEKVFLECVQDMDHENMFWYRQDPGLGLRLIYFSYDVKMKEKGDIPEGYSVSREKKERFSLILESASTNQTSMYLCASSLLRPMNSPLHFGNGTRLTVT.

J is TRBJ2-5 and V is TRBV14; weak D call: TRBD2 (6 bases). The V end was cut by 0 bases, the J end by 3 bases, with 14 bases between. The CDR3 extends over 16 amino acids. Germline V lookup: CDR1 SGHDN, CDR2 FVKESK. The CDR3 protein is CASSQDTFGGKETQYF. CDR3 DNA sequence: TGTGCCAGCAGCCAAGATACCTTCGGGGGAAAAGAGACCCAGTACTTC. The full variable domain, rest sourced from reference TRBV14 and TRBJ2-5, is EAGVTQFPSHSVIEKGQTVTLRCDPISGHDNLYWYRRVMGKEIKFLLHFVKESKQDESGMPNNRFLAERTGGTYSTLKVQPAELEDSGVYFCASSQDTFGGKETQYFGPGTRLLVL.

The sample holds one count of this clone. The chain couples TRBV28 to TRBJ2-2, with a possible D match to TRBD1 (5 bases). The CDR3 covers 15 residues. Trimming cost V 5 bases and J 6 bases, with 16 bases left between them. CDR1 and CDR2 (germline): MDHEN, SYDVKM. The CDR3 spells CASSISRVGAGELFF. Here the CDR3 DNA reads TGTGCCAGCAGTATTAGCAGGGTGGGCGCCGGGGAGCTGTTTTTT.

This clone was recorded once. The gene calls are TRBV4-1 and TRBJ2-7; D is unresolved. Trimming took off 0 bases at V and 6 bases at J, with 15 bases between the two ends. CDR3 size: 15 residues. Germline V gene lookup returns CDR1 MGHRA and CDR2 YSYEKL. CDR3 loop: CASSQDRRDLGEQYF. The CDR3 region has the DNA TGCGCCAGCAGCCAAGATCGGCGAGACTTGGGCGAGCAGTACTTC.

This chain connects TRBV18 to TRBJ2-5, with TRBD1 matching over 8 bases. The CDR3 is 15 amino acids. Germline values: CDR1 KGHSH, CDR2 LQKENI. Trimming removed 3 bases from V and 5 bases from J; junction bases left unmatched: 8. This CDR3 reads CASSPATGVGETQYF. CDR3 in DNA: TGTGCCAGCTCACCGGCGACAGGGGTAGGGGAGACCCAGTACTTC.

CDR3 DNA sequence: TGTGCCAGCAGCTCTAGGAGCCGCTCCGAGCAGTACTTC. Translation gives CASSSRSRSEQYF. The chain recombines TRBV7-2 with TRBJ2-7, with D unresolved. The V gene lost 4 bases and the J gene lost 6 bases, with 13 bases spanning the gap. The CDR3 extends over 13 amino acids. The V gene's germline CDR1 is SGHTA and CDR2 FQGNSA. The full variable domain, in which reference TRBV7-2 and TRBJ2-7 provide the parts outside the CDR3, is GAGVSQSPSNKVTEKGKDVELRCDPISGHTALYWYRQSLGQGLEFLIYFQGNSAPDKSGLPSDRFSAERTGGSVSTLTIQRTQQEDSAVYLCASSSRSRSEQYFGPGTRLTVT.

V usage is TRBV6-5 and J usage is TRBJ1-3; a weak D match, TRBD1 (6 bases). Germline V lookup: CDR1 MNHEY, CDR2 SVGAGI. V was cut by 9 bases and J by 0 bases, with 12 bases left in between. This CDR3 comprises 14 residues. The CDR3 DNA reads TGTGCCAGAGAGGACAGCCTCTCTGGAAACACCATATATTTT. Translating it yields CAREDSLSGNTIYF.

The chain couples TRBV19 to TRBJ2-3; 10 bases fit TRBD2. V gave up 4 bases and J gave up 0 bases; unmatched junction bases: 4. The germline V gene has CDR1 LNHDA and CDR2 SQIVND (reference sequence). This CDR3 has 16 residues. CDR3 bases: TGTGCCAGTAGTACGGGACTAGCGCTCAGCACAGATACGCAGTATTTT. As protein: CASSTGLALSTDTQYF.

CDR3: CASSLAAYEQYF. The CDR3 nucleotides are TGTGCCAGCAGCCTGGCGGCGTACGAGCAGTACTTC. This chain joins TRBV11-3 and TRBJ2-7; no definite D call. The V and J ends lost 5 bases and 4 bases respectively, with 9 bases between them. Germline-derived CDR1 and CDR2 are SGHNT and YENEEA. The CDR3 extends over 12 amino acids.

The V gene is TRBV6-5, the J gene TRBJ1-2; TRBD1 is a possible D gene (5 bases). This CDR3 is 15 amino acids long. Trimming left V 6 bases short and J 9 bases short, with 23 bases between. The germline gives CDR1 MNHEY, CDR2 SVGAGI. The CDR3 DNA reads TGTGCCAGCAGGAGACCAGGGAAAGAGTTAGAGAGCTACACCTTC. It translates to CASRRPGKELESYTF.

In its sample, this clone was seen once. This chain joins TRBV6-2 or TRBV6-3 and TRBJ2-1, with 9 positions matching TRBD1. The CDR3 runs to 16 residues. Per germline, CDR1 MNHEY and CDR2 SVGEGT. V gave up 5 bases and J gave up 7 bases; unmatched junction bases: 12. The CDR3 coding sequence is TGTGCCAGCAGTCCGCATCAAGGGACAGGGAGGAATGAGCAGTTCTTC. Protein: CASSPHQGTGRNEQFF.

The chain employs TRBV7-9 and TRBJ2-3; D is uncertain. This CDR3 is built from 15 residues. V was trimmed by 1 base and J by 3 bases, leaving 11 bases between them. The germline V gene has CDR1 SEHNR and CDR2 FQNEAQ (reference sequence). The CDR3 region has the DNA TGTGCCAGCAGCTTAGGAGTAGCCGGGACAGATACGCAGTATTTT. It is translated as CASSLGVAGTDTQYF.

V usage is TRBV5-8 and J usage is TRBJ1-5; TRBD1 matches at 9 bases. There are 17 residues in the CDR3. The trim removed 2 bases at V and 7 bases at J, leaving 13 bases unmatched. Germline V CDR1 and CDR2: SGHTS, YDEGEE. Here the CDR3 DNA reads TGTGCCAGCAGCTTTGGGCCGGGACAGGGAGCGAAGCAGCCCCAGCATTTT. It yields the protein CASSFGPGQGAKQPQHF.

CDR3 nucleotide sequence: TGTGCCAGCAGTACAACCTATGGCTACACCTTC. Translating gives CASSTTYGYTF. The chain employs TRBV25-1 and TRBJ1-2; D not resolved. Germline V lookup: CDR1 MGHDK, CDR2 SYGVNS. V was cut by 5 bases and J by 4 bases, with 5 bases left in between. This CDR3 spans 11 amino acids.

The CDR3 region is CASSVRGGGGNSGANVLTF. The CDR3 nucleotides are TGCGCCAGCAGCGTAAGGGGCGGTGGGGGGAACTCTGGGGCCAACGTCCTGACTTTC. The chain links TRBV4-3 to TRBJ2-6; D possibly corresponds to TRBD2 (6 bases). Germline V lookup: CDR1 LGHNA, CDR2 YSLEER. The ends were cut back, 5 bases at V and 0 bases at J, with 20 bases in the middle. The CDR3 is 19 residues long.

The V gene is TRBV6-6, the J gene TRBJ1-1; D is uncertain. Germline CDR1 MNHNY, CDR2 SVGAGI (reference sequence). The CDR3 loop spans 12 amino acids. Trimming removed 7 bases from V and 5 bases from J, with 11 bases in between. The CDR3 sequence is CASKSAGTEAFF. As DNA, the CDR3 is TGTGCCAGCAAGAGTGCCGGGACTGAAGCTTTCTTT.

The gene calls are TRBV6-5 and TRBJ1-2, with 9 bases lining up with TRBD1. The CDR3 extends over 13 amino acids. V lost 1 base, J lost 6 bases, and 0 bases stayed unmatched. Germline V gene sequence: CDR1 MNHEY, CDR2 SVGAGI. CDR3 nucleotide sequence: TGTGCCAGCAGTTACTGGGACAGGGATGGCTACACCTTC. This codes for CASSYWDRDGYTF.

CDR3 nucleotide sequence: TGTGCCAGCAGCTTGATGGGTTCCCCCCGCAGCGGTGAAGCTTTCTTT. Residues: CASSLMGSPRSGEAFF. The chain has TRBV5-6 and TRBJ1-1; no definite D call. Germline V gene lookup returns CDR1 SGHDT and CDR2 YYEEEE. Between the trimmed V and J ends, which lost 1 base and 7 bases, there was a span of 20 bases. The CDR3 runs 16 residues.

The chain is built from TRBV5-1 and TRBJ1-2; 11 bases map to TRBD1. The trim removed 4 bases at V and 13 bases at J, leaving 9 bases unmatched. The V gene's germline CDR1 is SGHRS and CDR2 YFSETQ. This CDR3 comprises 13 residues. CDR3 region: CASSTPGTGGLTF. The CDR3 region has the DNA TGCGCCAGCAGCACCCCCGGGACAGGGGGTCTCACCTTC.

The chain uses TRBV19 and TRBJ1-6, with D uncertain. The CDR3 covers 15 residues. Germline-derived CDR1 and CDR2 are LNHDA and SQIVND (reference sequence). The ends were cut back, 3 bases at V and 4 bases at J, with 10 bases in the middle. The CDR3 DNA sequence: TGTGCCAGTAGTATTGATCCGAGGTATAATTCACCCCTCCACTTT. Residues: CASSIDPRYNSPLHF.

The V gene is TRBV7-8, the J gene TRBJ1-5, with TRBD1 matching 10 bases. Per the germline V gene, CDR1 is SGHVS and CDR2 is FQNEAQ. This CDR3 contains 16 residues. The junction had 8 bases not matched to a gene; V was cut back by 1 base and J by 8 bases. CDR3 nucleotide sequence: TGTGCCAGCAGCTTAGGGGACAGGGGATACGAGGAGCCCCAGCATTTT. Amino acid sequence: CASSLGDRGYEEPQHF.

The V and J genes are TRBV6-1 and TRBJ2-5, with 7 bases identical to TRBD2. Germline CDR1 MNHNS, CDR2 SASEGT. The CDR3 spans 12 residues. V dropped 3 bases and J dropped 5; count of bases not matched to a gene: 0. The CDR3, as DNA: TGTGCCAGCAGTGAGGGGGGGGAGACCCAGTACTTC. Translating gives CASSEGGETQYF.

The CDR3 DNA follows: TGTGCCAGCAGACGGGGGGCGTTGGGTATAGAGACCCAGTACTTC. Translating gives CASRRGALGIETQYF. This rearrangement joins TRBV5-8 to TRBJ2-5; a weak D match, TRBD2 (7 bases). The V end was cut by 5 bases, the J end by 4 bases, with 18 bases between. Germline CDR1 reads SGHTS; CDR2 reads YDEGEE. The CDR3 totals 15 residues.

The V and J genes are TRBV5-1 and TRBJ2-1; a possible D gene is TRBD1 (6 bases). The CDR3 is 14 residues long. Germline V gene sequence: CDR1 SGHRS, CDR2 YFSETQ. Trimming removed 0 bases at V and 9 bases at J, with 13 bases between. CDR3 bases: TGCGCCAGCAGCTTGGAAGGGGGAAAAGGTGAGCAGTTCTTC. Its translation: CASSLEGGKGEQFF.

The V gene is TRBV24-1, the J gene TRBJ2-1; the D gene is possibly TRBD1 (6 bases). This CDR3 contains 13 residues. With 3 bases removed from V and 15 bases from J, the gap between germline ends came to 17 bases. Germline V gene sequence: CDR1 KGHDR, CDR2 SFDVKD. The CDR3: CATSDGNRDEWFF. For the CDR3, the DNA is TGTGCCACCAGTGATGGAAACAGGGATGAGTGGTTCTTC.

The chain uses TRBV6-5 and TRBJ1-1, with D possibly TRBD1 on 6 matching bases. Trimming removed 5 bases from V and 2 bases from J, with 12 bases in between. The germline CDR1 and CDR2 sequences are MNHEY and SVGAGI. CDR3 length: 14 amino acids. CDR3 in amino acids: CASSPSRGNTEAFF. The CDR3 DNA reads as TGTGCCAGCAGTCCAAGCAGGGGAAACACTGAAGCTTTCTTT.